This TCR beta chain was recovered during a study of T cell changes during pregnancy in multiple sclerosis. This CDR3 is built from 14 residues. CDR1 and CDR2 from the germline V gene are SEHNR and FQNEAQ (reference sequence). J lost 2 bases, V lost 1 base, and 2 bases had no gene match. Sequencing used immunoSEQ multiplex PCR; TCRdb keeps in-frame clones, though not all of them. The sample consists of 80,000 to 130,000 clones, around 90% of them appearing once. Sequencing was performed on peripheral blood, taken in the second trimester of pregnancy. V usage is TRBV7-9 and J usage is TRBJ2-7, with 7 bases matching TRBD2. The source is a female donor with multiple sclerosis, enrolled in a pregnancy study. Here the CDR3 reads CASSLGGGPYEQYF. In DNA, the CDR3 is TGTGCCAGCAGCTTAGGGGGGGGACCCTACGAGCAGTACTTC.